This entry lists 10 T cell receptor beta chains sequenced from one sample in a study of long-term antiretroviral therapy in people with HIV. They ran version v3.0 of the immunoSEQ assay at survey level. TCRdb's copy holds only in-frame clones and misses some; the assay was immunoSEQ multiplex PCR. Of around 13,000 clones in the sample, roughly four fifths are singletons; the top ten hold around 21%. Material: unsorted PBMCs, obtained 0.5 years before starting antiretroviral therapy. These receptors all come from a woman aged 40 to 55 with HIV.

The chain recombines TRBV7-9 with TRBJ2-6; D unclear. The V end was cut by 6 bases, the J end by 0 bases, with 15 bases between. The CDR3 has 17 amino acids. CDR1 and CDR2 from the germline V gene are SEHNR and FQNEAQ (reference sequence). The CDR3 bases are TGTGCCAGCAGTTCCGGACGTGTTTACTCTGGGGCCAACGTCCTGACTTTC. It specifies CASSSGRVYSGANVLTF.

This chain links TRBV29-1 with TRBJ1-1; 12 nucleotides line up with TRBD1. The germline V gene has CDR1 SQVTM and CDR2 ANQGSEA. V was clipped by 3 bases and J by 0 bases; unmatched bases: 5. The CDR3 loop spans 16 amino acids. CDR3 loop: CSVEGQGASVNTEAFF. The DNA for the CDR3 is TGCAGCGTTGAGGGACAGGGGGCGTCTGTGAACACTGAAGCTTTCTTT.

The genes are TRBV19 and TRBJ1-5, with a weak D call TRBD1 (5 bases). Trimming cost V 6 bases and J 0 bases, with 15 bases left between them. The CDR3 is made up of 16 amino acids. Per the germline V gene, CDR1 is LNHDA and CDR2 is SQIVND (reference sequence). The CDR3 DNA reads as TGTGCCAGTAGCGCACATGGGGCGGCTAGCAATCAGCCCCAGCATTTT. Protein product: CASSAHGAASNQPQHF.

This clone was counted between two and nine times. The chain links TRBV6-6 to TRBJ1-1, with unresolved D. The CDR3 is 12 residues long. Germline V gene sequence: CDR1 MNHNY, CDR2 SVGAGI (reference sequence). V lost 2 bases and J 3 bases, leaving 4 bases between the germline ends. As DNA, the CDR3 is TGTGCCAGCAGTTACGGGGACACTGAAGCTTTCTTT. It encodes CASSYGDTEAFF.

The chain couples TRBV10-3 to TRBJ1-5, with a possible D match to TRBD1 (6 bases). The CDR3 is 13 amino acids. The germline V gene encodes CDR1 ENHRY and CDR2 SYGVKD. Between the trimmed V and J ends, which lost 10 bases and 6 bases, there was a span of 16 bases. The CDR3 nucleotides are TGTGCCACCAACCCGGACAGTTTTCAGCCCCAGCATTTT. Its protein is CATNPDSFQPQHF.

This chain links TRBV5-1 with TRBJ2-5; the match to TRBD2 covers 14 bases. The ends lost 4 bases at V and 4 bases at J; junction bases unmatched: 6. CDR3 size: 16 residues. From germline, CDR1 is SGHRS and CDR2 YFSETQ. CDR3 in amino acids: CASSPSGTSGRETQYF. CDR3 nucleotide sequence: TGCGCCAGCAGCCCCTCCGGGACTAGCGGGAGAGAGACCCAGTACTTC.

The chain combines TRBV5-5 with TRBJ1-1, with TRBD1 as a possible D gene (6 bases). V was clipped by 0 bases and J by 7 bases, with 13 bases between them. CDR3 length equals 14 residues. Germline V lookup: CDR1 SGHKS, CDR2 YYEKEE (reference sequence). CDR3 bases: TGTGCCAGCAGCTTGGACCTCAGGGGTAGTGAAGCTTTCTTT. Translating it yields CASSLDLRGSEAFF.

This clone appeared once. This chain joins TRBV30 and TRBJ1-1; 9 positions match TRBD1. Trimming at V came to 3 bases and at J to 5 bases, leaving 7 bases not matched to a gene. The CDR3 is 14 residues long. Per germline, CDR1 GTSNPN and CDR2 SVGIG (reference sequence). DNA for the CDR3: TGTGCCTGGAGAAAGGGACAGGGTGGGACTGAAGCTTTCTTT. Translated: CAWRKGQGGTEAFF.

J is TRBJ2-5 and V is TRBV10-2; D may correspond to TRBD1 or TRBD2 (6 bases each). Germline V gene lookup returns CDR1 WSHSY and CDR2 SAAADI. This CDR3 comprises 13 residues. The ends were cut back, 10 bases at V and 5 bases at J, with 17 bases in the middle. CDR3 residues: CATRRGVGETQYF. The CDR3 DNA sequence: TGCGCCACCCGGAGGGGGGTAGGGGAGACCCAGTACTTC.

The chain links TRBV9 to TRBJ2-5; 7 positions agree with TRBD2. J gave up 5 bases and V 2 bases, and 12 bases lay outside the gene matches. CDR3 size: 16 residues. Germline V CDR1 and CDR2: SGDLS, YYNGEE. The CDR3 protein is CASSVAGGFAGETQYF. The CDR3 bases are TGTGCCAGCAGCGTGGCCGGGGGGTTTGCGGGTGAGACCCAGTACTTC.